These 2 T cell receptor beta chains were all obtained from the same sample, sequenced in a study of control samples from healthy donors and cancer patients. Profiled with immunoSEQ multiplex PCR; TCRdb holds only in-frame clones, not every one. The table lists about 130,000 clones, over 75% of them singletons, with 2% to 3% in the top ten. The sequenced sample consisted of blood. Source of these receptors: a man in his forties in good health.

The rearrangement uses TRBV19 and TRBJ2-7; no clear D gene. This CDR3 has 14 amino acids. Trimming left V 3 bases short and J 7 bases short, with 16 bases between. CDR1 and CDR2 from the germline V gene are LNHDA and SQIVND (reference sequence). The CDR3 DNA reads TGTGCCAGTAGTATTCCTTCGGATCGTACGGAGCAGTACTTC. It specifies CASSIPSDRTEQYF.

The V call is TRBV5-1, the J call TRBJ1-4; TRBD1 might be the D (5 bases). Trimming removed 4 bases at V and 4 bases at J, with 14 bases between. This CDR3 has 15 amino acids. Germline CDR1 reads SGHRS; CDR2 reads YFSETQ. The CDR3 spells CASSLSGTDNEKLFF. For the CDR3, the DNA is TGCGCCAGCAGCCTCTCCGGGACGGATAATGAAAAACTGTTTTTT.